The 21 T cell receptor beta chains reported below all come from one sample, sequenced in a study of naive and memory T cell subsets. Documented treatment: skin biopsy from PPD injection site in Mantoux-positive individual. TCR cDNA received a 3' ligated oligonucleotide that carried a UMI. Amplification of ligated cDNA took four PCR rounds with SP2 and nested alpha and beta constant primers. TCRdb itself ran the UMI-ligation and nested PCR reads through MiXCR, one entry per CDR3 protein. The sample has 35,000 to 40,000 distinct CDR3 sequences; approximately 11% are singletons. The sample consisted of skin, taken from a tuberculin skin test site. The receptors come from an adult in good health.

This clonotype appeared a few times. This chain links TRBV28 with TRBJ1-2; TRBD1 is a possible D gene (6 bases). V gave up 6 bases and J gave up 0 bases, with 11 bases separating them. The V gene's germline CDR1 is MDHEN and CDR2 SYDVKM. The CDR3 spans 14 residues. As DNA, the CDR3 is TGTGCCAGCAGACAGGGAGCTACTAACTATGGCTACACCTTC. Its translation: CASRQGATNYGYTF.

V and J are TRBV5-1 and TRBJ2-1; 9 bases are a match to TRBD2. Germline V gives CDR1 SGHRS, CDR2 YFSETQ. The CDR3 has 16 residues. Trimming removed 0 bases from V and 2 bases from J; junction bases left unmatched: 3. The CDR3 nucleotides read TGCGCCAGCAGCTTGGCTAGCGGGATCACCTACAATGAGCAGTTCTTC. It yields the protein CASSLASGITYNEQFF. The complete variable domain, with remaining parts taken from reference TRBV5-1 and TRBJ2-1, reads KAGVTQTPRYLIKTRGQQVTLSCSPISGHRSVSWYQQTPGQGLQFLFEYFSETQRNKGNFPGRFSGRQFSNSRSEMNVSTLELGDSALYLCASSLASGITYNEQFFGPGTRLTVL.

This clonotype was recorded many times. The rearrangement joins TRBV27 to TRBJ2-1, with D maybe TRBD2 (5 bases). Germline V gene sequence: CDR1 MNHEY, CDR2 SMNVEV (reference sequence). The CDR3 runs to 15 residues. The V gene lost 7 bases and the J gene lost 8 bases, with 21 bases spanning the gap. CDR3 loop: CASTPRGKAMDEQFF. The CDR3 nucleotides read TGTGCCAGCACTCCGCGAGGGAAAGCGATGGATGAGCAGTTCTTC.

Many counts were recorded for this clonotype. The chain has TRBV10-3 and TRBJ1-3; TRBD1 matches at 11 bases. Trimming at V came to 6 bases and at J to 7 bases, leaving 5 bases not matched to a gene. The V gene's germline CDR1 is ENHRY and CDR2 SYGVKD. CDR3 length: 14 residues. The CDR3 DNA follows: TGTGCCATCAGAACAGGACAGGGGGCGAACACCATATATTTT. Residues: CAIRTGQGANTIYF.

This clonotype was detected only a few times. The V gene is TRBV20-1, the J gene TRBJ2-7; D possibly corresponds to TRBD1 (5 bases). The CDR3 runs to 13 residues. Germline loops: CDR1 DFQATT, CDR2 SNEGSKA (reference sequence). Trimming took off 6 bases at V and 3 bases at J, with 15 bases between the two ends. CDR3 residues: CSATGASNYEQYF. CDR3 DNA: TGCAGTGCCACAGGAGCCTCGAACTACGAGCAGTACTTC.

This clonotype was counted at least ten times. V gene TRBV5-1 combines with J gene TRBJ2-1; TRBD2 agrees at 10 bases. The V segment lost 0 bases and the J segment 9 bases; nucleotides outside the gene matches: 9. The CDR3 contains 16 residues. Germline-derived CDR1 and CDR2 are SGHRS and YFSETQ. The CDR3 bases are TGCGCCAGCAGCTTGGGGGCCGATAGCGGGAGGCTTGAGCAGTTCTTC. Translating gives CASSLGADSGRLEQFF.

This clonotype has a count of ten or more. This sequence joins TRBV6-6 and TRBJ2-3; unclear D gene. There are 15 residues in the CDR3. V lost 6 bases, J lost 6 bases, and 19 bases lay in between. Germline V gene sequence: CDR1 MNHNY, CDR2 SVGAGI (reference sequence). The CDR3 here is CASRSETPGRDTQYF. The CDR3 DNA reads TGTGCCAGCAGATCCGAGACCCCAGGTCGGGATACGCAGTATTTT.

The J gene is TRBJ2-1, the V gene TRBV7-2, with D unresolved. CDR3 length: 15 amino acids. V was shortened by 5 bases and J by 0 bases, with 11 bases between the two germline ends. From germline, CDR1 is SGHTA and CDR2 FQGNSA. In nucleotides, the CDR3 is TGTGCCAGCAGCCCCAGCCCAAGCTCCTACAATGAGCAGTTCTTC. This translates into CASSPSPSSYNEQFF.

The rearrangement joins TRBV20-1 to TRBJ1-1; D gene unclear. The germline V and J ends were trimmed by 5 bases and 1 base, with 14 bases remaining between them. Germline V lookup: CDR1 DFQATT, CDR2 SNEGSKA (reference sequence). This CDR3 has 14 amino acids. CDR3 in DNA: TGCAGTGCTGGACCGCAGAGGACGAACACTGAAGCTTTCTTT. The encoded protein is CSAGPQRTNTEAFF.

This clonotype was counted only a few times. The J gene is TRBJ2-7, the V gene TRBV28; possible D gene TRBD2, 5 bases. Germline CDR1 MDHEN, CDR2 SYDVKM. The CDR3 covers 15 residues. Trimming removed 1 base from V and 7 bases from J, with 17 bases in between. CDR3 protein: CASSLLGNNRGEQYF. In DNA form, the CDR3 reads TGTGCCAGCAGTTTATTGGGCAACAACCGAGGGGAGCAGTACTTC.

This clonotype was seen at least ten times. The J gene is TRBJ2-3, the V gene TRBV29-1; perhaps TRBD2 as D (6 bases). This CDR3 is built from 13 residues. Per germline, CDR1 SQVTM and CDR2 ANQGSEA. V was cut by 3 bases and J by 1 base, with 8 bases left in between. The CDR3 nucleotides read TGCAGCGTTGACCCTAGCGGCACAGATACGCAGTATTTT. Translated: CSVDPSGTDTQYF.

As for this clonotype: At one end, the junction sequence differs from germline, possibly due to a read error. V usage is TRBV28 and J usage is TRBJ1-2, with a possible D match to TRBD1 (6 bases). The germline gives CDR1 MDHEN, CDR2 SYDVKM. The CDR3 runs to 13 residues. The CDR3: CASKRTGNYGYTF. Here the CDR3 DNA reads TGTGCTAGCAAAAGAACAGGGAACTATGGCTACACCTTC.

The chain links TRBV20-1 to TRBJ2-1, with TRBD2 matching over 10 bases. The CDR3 is 18 residues long. Losses at the gene ends were 5 bases for V and 10 bases for J; bases not matched to a gene: 23. The germline V gene encodes CDR1 DFQATT and CDR2 SNEGSKA (reference sequence). The CDR3 coding sequence is TGCAGTGCTTCTCCACTAGCGGGGCACTATACAAAACCCAGGGAGCAGTTCTTC. Encoded protein: CSASPLAGHYTKPREQFF.

The V and J genes are TRBV7-3 and TRBJ2-7; 8 bases align to TRBD2. The CDR3 runs to 14 residues. The trim removed 5 bases at V and 2 bases at J, leaving 5 bases unmatched. Germline lookup yields CDR1 SGHTA and CDR2 FQGTGA. The CDR3 DNA reads TGTGCCAGCAGCCGCGGGGGGATGGCCTACGAGCAGTACTTC. This codes for CASSRGGMAYEQYF.

There are many counts of this clonotype. This rearrangement joins TRBV4-1 to TRBJ1-6, with D possibly being TRBD1 (5 bases). With 1 base removed from V and 10 bases from J, the gap between germline ends came to 20 bases. In germline, CDR1 is MGHRA, CDR2 YSYEKL. This CDR3 has 17 amino acids. Here the CDR3 reads CASSQGFSLSYRSPLHF. The CDR3 coding sequence is TGCGCCAGCAGCCAAGGGTTTAGTCTCAGCTACAGGTCACCCCTCCACTTT.

The chain links TRBV5-1 to TRBJ2-1; 12 nucleotides align to TRBD2. Germline lookup yields CDR1 SGHRS and CDR2 YFSETQ. V dropped 0 bases and J dropped 7; count of bases not matched to a gene: 8. The CDR3 is made up of 17 amino acids. CDR3: CASSLDLAGGPWNEQFF. In nucleotides, the CDR3 is TGCGCCAGCAGCTTGGATCTAGCGGGAGGGCCTTGGAATGAGCAGTTCTTC.

The genes are TRBV5-4 and TRBJ2-5, with a tentative D call TRBD2 (5 bases). This CDR3 has 14 amino acids. Germline V gene sequence: CDR1 SGHNT, CDR2 YYREEE (reference sequence). V was clipped by 3 bases and J by 2 bases, with 11 bases between them. CDR3 loop: CASSWPGEQETQYF. The CDR3 DNA reads TGTGCCAGCAGCTGGCCCGGGGAGCAAGAGACCCAGTACTTC.

The genes are TRBV27 and TRBJ1-2; TRBD1 aligns across 8 bases. The CDR3 is made up of 14 amino acids. The germline V gene has CDR1 MNHEY and CDR2 SMNVEV (reference sequence). J gave up 8 bases and V 4 bases, and 9 bases lay outside the gene matches. In DNA form, the CDR3 reads TGTGCCAGCAGTTCTCAGGACAGGGAGGGAGGCTACACCTTC. The encoded protein is CASSSQDREGGYTF.

This clonotype was observed at least ten times. J is TRBJ2-2 and V is TRBV5-1, with D tentatively TRBD2 (5 bases). The CDR3 length is 13 residues. V shed 6 bases and J shed 8 bases, with 14 bases lying between them. The germline V gene has CDR1 SGHRS and CDR2 YFSETQ. The DNA for the CDR3 is TGCGCCAGCACTCCTAGCCCAGGAGGGGAGCTGTTTTTT. This gives the protein CASTPSPGGELFF.

Note on this clonotype: This may stem from a read error, because a much larger clone lies one nucleotide away. This chain connects TRBV27 to TRBJ1-2; D remains unclear. The CDR3 has 12 residues. Germline lookup yields CDR1 MNHEY and CDR2 SMNVEV (reference sequence). The CDR3 sequence: CASSTNNYGDTF. CDR3 nucleotide sequence: TGTGCCAGCAGTACAAATAACTATGGCGACACCTTC.

This clonotype was seen ten or more times. The V call is TRBV12-3 or TRBV12-4, the J call TRBJ1-2, with 7 bases fitting TRBD1. Losses at the gene ends were 6 bases for V and 7 bases for J; bases not matched to a gene: 17. This CDR3 region has 16 residues. CDR3 protein: CASSLQGSLVWRGYTF. Here the CDR3 DNA reads TGTGCCAGCAGCTTACAGGGGTCTCTTGTTTGGCGTGGCTACACCTTC.